This T cell receptor (beta chain) was captured by sequencing in a study of cytomegalovirus exposure and HLA in healthy donors. Data came from immunoSEQ multiplex PCR; TCRdb stores just in-frame clones and leaves some out. The sample yields roughly 150,000 clones, about 88% seen once. The table lists this clone with a few counts. CDR3 size: 15 residues. The germline V gene has CDR1 LGHNA and CDR2 YNFKEQ. Trimming at V came to 0 bases and at J to 6 bases, leaving 3 bases not matched to a gene. The receptor comes from a man between 18 and 29 years old in good health and CMV-seropositive. The V and J genes are TRBV4-2 and TRBJ2-1; 9 nucleotides align to TRBD2. The material sequenced was PBMCs. The CDR3 coding sequence is TGTGCCAGCAGCCAAGAGGCTAGCGGGGCCAATGAGCAGTTCTTC. This gives the protein CASSQEASGANEQFF.